This TCR beta chain was documented in a study of T cells in Graves' hyperthyroidism and ophthalmopathy. Study results and limitations: Most expanded thyroid clonotypes above 0.001 recurred in blood.

This clonotype was found many times. Its antigen is unidentified. This CDR3 comprises 16 residues. Germline CDR1 reads PRHDT; CDR2 reads FYEKMQ (reference sequence). Trimming removed 5 bases from V and 2 bases from J; junction bases left unmatched: 8. Patients having uncontrolled infection, another autoimmune disease, pregnancy or lactation were not included. Clinical symptoms, serum thyroxine and TRAb, thyroid ultrasound and orbital computed tomography together formed the diagnostic basis. Amplified regions were TCR beta CDR3 sequences from RNA transcripts. Using the HTBI primer set, a first-round RT-PCR was run on the TCR CDR3. TCRdb re-called the multiplex PCR reads with MiXCR, one entry per CDR3 protein. The sample holds around 500,000 distinct CDR3 sequences, more than 15% seen once.

The material sequenced was blood. This rearrangement joins TRBV13 to TRBJ2-7; 11 bases are shared with TRBD2. The receptor comes from a woman aged 25-40 years with Graves' ophthalmopathy. CDR3 sequence (DNA): TGTGCCAGCAGCAAGAAGGCGGGACTAGCGGCCTACGAGCAGTACTTC. Translation: CASSKKAGLAAYEQYF.